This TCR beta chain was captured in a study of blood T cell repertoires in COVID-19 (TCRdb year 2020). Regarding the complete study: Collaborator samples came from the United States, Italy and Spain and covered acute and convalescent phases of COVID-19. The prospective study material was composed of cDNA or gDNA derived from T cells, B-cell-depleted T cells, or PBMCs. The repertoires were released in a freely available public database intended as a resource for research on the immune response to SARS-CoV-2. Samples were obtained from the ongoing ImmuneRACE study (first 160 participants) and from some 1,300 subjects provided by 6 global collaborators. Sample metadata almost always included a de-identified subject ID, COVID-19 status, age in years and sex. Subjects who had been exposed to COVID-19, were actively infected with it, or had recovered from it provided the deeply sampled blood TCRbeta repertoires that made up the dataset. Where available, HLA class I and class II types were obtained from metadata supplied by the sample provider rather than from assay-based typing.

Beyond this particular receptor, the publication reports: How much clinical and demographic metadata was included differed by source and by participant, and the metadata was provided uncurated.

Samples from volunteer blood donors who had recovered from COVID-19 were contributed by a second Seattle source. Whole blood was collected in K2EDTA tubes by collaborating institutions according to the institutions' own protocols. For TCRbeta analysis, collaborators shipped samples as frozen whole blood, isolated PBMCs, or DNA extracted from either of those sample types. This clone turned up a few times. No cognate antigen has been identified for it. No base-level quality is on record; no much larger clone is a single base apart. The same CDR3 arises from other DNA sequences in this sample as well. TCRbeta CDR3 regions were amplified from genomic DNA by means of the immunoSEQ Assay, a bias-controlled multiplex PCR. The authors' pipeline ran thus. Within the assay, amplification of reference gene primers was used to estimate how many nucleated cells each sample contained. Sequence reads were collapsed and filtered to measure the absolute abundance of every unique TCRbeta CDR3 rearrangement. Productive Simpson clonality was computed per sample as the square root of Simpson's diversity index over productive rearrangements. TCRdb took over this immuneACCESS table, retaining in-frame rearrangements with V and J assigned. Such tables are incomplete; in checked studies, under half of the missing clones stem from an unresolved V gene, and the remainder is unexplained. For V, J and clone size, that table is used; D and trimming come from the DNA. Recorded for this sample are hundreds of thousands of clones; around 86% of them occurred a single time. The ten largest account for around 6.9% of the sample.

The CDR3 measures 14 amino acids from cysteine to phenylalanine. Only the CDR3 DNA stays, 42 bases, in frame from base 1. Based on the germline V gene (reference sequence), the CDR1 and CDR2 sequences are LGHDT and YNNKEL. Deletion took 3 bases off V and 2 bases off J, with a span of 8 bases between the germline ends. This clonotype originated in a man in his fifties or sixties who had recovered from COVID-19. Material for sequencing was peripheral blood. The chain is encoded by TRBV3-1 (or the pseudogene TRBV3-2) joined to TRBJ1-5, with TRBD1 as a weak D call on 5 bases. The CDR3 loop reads CASSQWGGNQPQHF. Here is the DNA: TGTGCCAGCAGCCAGTGGGGGGGCAATCAGCCCCAGCATTTT.